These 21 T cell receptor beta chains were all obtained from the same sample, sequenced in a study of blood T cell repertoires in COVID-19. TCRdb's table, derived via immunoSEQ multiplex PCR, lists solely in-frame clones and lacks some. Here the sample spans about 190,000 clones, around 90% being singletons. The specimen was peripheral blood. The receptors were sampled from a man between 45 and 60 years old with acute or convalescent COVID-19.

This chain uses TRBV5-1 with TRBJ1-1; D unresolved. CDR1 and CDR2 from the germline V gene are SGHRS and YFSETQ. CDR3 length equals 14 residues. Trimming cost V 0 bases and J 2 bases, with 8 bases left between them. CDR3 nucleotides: TGCGCCAGCAGCTTGGCTACAGCCAACACTGAAGCTTTCTTT. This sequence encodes CASSLATANTEAFF. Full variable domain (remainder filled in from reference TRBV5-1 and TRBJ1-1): KAGVTQTPRYLIKTRGQQVTLSCSPISGHRSVSWYQQTPGQGLQFLFEYFSETQRNKGNFPGRFSGRQFSNSRSEMNVSTLELGDSALYLCASSLATANTEAFFGQGTRLTVV.

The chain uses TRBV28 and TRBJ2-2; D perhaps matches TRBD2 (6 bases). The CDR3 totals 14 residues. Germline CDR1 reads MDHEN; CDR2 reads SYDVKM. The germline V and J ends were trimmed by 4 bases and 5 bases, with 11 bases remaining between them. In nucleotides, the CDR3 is TGTGCCAGCAGTTCCCTAGCGCGTACCGGGGAGCTGTTTTTT. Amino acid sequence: CASSSLARTGELFF.

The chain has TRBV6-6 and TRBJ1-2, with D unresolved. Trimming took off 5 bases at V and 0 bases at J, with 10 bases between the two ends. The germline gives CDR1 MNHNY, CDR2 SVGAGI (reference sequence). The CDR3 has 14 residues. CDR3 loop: CASSLASSNYGYTF. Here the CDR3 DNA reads TGTGCCAGCAGTCTAGCAAGTTCTAACTATGGCTACACCTTC.

The CDR3 DNA follows: TGCGCCAGCAGCCCTACAGGGGGCTCTGGAAACACCATATATTTT. Protein sequence: CASSPTGGSGNTIYF. This rearrangement joins TRBV4-3 to TRBJ1-3; 8 bases line up with TRBD1. The trim removed 4 bases at V and 0 bases at J, leaving 2 bases unmatched. Germline values: CDR1 LGHNA, CDR2 YSLEER. The CDR3 covers 15 residues.

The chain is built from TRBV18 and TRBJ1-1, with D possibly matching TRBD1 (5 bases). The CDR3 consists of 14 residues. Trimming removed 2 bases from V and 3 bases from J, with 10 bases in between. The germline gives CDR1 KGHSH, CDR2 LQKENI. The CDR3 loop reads CASSPRGGDTEAFF. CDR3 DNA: TGTGCCAGCTCACCAAGGGGTGGGGACACTGAAGCTTTCTTT.

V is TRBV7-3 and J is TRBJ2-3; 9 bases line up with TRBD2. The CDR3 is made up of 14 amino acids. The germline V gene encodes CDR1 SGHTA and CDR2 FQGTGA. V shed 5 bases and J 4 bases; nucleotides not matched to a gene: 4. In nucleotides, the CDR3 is TGTGCCAGCAGCCAAAGCGGGAGGTCAGATACGCAGTATTTT. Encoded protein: CASSQSGRSDTQYF.

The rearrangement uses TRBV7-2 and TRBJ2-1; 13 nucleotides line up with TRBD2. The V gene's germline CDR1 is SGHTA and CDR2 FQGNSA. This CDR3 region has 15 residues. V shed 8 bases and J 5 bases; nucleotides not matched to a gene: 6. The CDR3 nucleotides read TGTGCCAGCCGCCCCGGGACTAGCGGGGACAATGAGCAGTTCTTC. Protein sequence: CASRPGTSGDNEQFF.

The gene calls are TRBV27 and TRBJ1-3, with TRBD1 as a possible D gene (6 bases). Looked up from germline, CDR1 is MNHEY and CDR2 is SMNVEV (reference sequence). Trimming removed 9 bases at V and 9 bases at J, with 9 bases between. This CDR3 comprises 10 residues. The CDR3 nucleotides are TGTGCCAGTACAGGGCGCACCATATATTTT. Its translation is CASTGRTIYF.

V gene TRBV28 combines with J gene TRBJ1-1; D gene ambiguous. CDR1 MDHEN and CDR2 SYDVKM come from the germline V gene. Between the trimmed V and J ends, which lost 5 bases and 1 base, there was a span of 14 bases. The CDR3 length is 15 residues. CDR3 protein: CASSLSRSRNTEAFF. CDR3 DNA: TGTGCCAGCAGTCTGTCGAGGAGTCGGAACACTGAAGCTTTCTTT.

The CDR3 loop reads CATTQDNEQFF. The CDR3 region has the DNA TGTGCCACCACACAAGACAATGAGCAGTTCTTC. J is TRBJ2-1 and V is TRBV6-1; D unclear. CDR1 is MNHNS and CDR2 is SASEGT in the germline V gene. The length of the CDR3 is 11 residues. V was clipped by 10 bases and J by 5 bases, with 9 bases between them.

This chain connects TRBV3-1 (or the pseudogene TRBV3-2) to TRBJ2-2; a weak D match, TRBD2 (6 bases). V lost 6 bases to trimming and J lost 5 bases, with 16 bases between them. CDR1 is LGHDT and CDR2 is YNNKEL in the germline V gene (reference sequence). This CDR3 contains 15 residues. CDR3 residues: CASSLILAGTGELFF. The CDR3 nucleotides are TGTGCCAGCAGTCTTATACTAGCAGGTACCGGGGAGCTGTTTTTT.

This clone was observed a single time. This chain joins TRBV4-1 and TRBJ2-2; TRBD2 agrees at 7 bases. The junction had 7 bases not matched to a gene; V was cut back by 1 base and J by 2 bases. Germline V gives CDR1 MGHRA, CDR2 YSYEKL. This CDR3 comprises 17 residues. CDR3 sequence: CASSQVTGGTNTGELFF. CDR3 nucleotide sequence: TGCGCCAGCAGCCAAGTTACCGGGGGGACTAACACCGGGGAGCTGTTTTTT.

The CDR3 coding sequence is TGCGCCAGCAGCACCACTAGCTATACGCAGTATTTT. Protein product: CASSTTSYTQYF. The V and J genes are TRBV5-1 and TRBJ2-3; possibly TRBD2 for D (6 bases). Trimming pared 4 bases from V and 7 bases from J, leaving 10 bases between. The CDR3 contains 12 residues. Germline V gives CDR1 SGHRS, CDR2 YFSETQ.

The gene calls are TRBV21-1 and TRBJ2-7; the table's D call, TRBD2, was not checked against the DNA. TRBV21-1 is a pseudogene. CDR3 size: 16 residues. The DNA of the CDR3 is TGTGCCAGCAGCAAAGCAGGAGATAATCGCCACTACGAGCAGTACTTC. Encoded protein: CASSKAGDNRHYEQYF.

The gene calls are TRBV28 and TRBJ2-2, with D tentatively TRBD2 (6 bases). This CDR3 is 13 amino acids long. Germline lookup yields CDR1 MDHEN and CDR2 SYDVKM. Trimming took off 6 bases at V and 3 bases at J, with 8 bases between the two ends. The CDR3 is CASSLAHTGELFF. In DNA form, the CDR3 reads TGTGCCAGCAGCCTAGCGCACACCGGGGAGCTGTTTTTT.

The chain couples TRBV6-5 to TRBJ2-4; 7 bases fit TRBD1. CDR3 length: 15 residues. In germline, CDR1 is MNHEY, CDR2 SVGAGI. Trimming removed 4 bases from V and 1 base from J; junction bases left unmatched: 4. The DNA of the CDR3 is TGTGCCAGCAGTTTGGAAGGGGGCGCCAAAAACATTCAGTACTTC. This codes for CASSLEGGAKNIQYF.

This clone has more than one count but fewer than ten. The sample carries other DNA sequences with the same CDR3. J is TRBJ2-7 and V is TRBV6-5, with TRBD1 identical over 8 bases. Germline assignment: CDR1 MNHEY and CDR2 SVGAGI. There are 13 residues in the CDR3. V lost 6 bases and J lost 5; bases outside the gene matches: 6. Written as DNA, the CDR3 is TGTGCCAGCAGCCGCGACAGGGGCCACGAGCAGTACTTC. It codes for CASSRDRGHEQYF.

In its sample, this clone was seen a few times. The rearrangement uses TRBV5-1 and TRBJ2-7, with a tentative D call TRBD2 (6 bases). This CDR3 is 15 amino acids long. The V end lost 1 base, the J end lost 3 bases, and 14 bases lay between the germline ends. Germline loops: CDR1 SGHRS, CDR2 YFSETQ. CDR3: CASSLSPGVGYEQYF. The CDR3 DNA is TGCGCCAGCAGCTTGTCCCCGGGAGTTGGCTACGAGCAGTACTTC.

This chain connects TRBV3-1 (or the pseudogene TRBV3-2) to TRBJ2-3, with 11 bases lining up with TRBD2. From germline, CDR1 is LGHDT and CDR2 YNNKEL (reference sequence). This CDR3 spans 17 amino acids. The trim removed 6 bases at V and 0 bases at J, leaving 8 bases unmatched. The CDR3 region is CASSPRLAGFSTDTQYF. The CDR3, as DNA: TGTGCCAGCAGTCCCCGACTAGCGGGATTTAGCACAGATACGCAGTATTTT.

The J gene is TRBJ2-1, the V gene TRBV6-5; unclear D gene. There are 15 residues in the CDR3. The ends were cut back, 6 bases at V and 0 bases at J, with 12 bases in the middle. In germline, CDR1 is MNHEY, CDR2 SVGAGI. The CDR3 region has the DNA TGTGCCAGCAGCTGGCTTGGCCCCTCCTACAATGAGCAGTTCTTC. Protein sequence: CASSWLGPSYNEQFF.

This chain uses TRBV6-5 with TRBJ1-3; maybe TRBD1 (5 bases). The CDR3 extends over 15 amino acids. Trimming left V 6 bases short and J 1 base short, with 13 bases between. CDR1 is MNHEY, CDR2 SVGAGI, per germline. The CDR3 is CASSQVGGSGNTIYF. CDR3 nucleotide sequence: TGTGCCAGCAGCCAGGTGGGGGGTTCTGGAAACACCATATATTTT.